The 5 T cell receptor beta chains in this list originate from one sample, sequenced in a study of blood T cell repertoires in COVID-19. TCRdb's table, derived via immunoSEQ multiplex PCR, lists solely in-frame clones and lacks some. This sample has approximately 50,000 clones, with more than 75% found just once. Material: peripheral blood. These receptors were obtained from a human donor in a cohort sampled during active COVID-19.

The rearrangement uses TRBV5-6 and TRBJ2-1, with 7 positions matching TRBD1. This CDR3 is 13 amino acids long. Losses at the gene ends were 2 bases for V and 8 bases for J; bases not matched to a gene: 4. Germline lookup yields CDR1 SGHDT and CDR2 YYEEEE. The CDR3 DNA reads TGTGCCAGCAGCTTCAGGGGGTTGGATGAGCAGTTCTTC. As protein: CASSFRGLDEQFF. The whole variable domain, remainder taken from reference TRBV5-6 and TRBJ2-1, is DAGVTQSPTHLIKTRGQQVTLRCSPKSGHDTVSWYQQALGQGPQFIFQYYEEEERQRGNFPDRFSGHQFPNYSSELNVNALLLGDSALYLCASSFRGLDEQFFGPGTRLTVL.

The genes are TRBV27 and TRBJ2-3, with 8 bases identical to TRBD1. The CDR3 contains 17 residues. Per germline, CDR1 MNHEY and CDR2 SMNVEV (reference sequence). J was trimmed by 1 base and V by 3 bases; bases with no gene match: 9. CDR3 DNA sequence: TGTGCCAGCAGTTTGGGGCCGCCGGGACAGGGCACAGATACGCAGTATTTT. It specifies CASSLGPPGQGTDTQYF.

CDR3 in amino acids: CASSLMGPMDTEAFF. DNA for the CDR3: TGTGCCAGCAGCCTAATGGGCCCCATGGACACTGAAGCTTTCTTT. This rearrangement joins TRBV7-8 to TRBJ1-1; D unresolved. Germline assignment: CDR1 SGHVS and CDR2 FQNEAQ. There are 15 residues in the CDR3. Trimming left V 5 bases short and J 3 bases short, with 16 bases between.

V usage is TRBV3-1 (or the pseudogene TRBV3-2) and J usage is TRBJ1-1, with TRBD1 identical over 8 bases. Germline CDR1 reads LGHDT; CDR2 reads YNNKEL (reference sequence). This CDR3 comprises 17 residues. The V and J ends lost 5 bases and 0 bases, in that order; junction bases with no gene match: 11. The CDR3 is CASSKGPGGGMNTEAFF. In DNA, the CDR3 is TGTGCCAGCAGCAAAGGCCCAGGGGGCGGTATGAACACTGAAGCTTTCTTT.

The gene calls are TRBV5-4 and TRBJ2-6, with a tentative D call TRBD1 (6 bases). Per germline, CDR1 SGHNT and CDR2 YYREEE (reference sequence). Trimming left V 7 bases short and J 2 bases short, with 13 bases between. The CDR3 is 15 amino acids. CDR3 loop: CASGIGGAGANVLTF. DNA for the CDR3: TGTGCCAGCGGGATTGGGGGCGCTGGGGCCAACGTCCTGACTTTC.